The 19 T cell receptor beta chains reported below all come from one sample, sequenced in a study of molecular identifiers for immune sequencing clone quantification. TCRdb passed the PCR reads through MiXCR, listing each CDR3 protein once. The profile shows 400,000 to 600,000 distinct CDR3 sequences, about 25% of them singletons. The sample comprised naive CD8+ T cells from blood, with Jurkat cell RNA spiked in. Subset meaning: FACS-sorted CD8+CD4-CCR7+CD45RA+ naive T cells. The receptors here all came from a human donor in good health. Some libraries in this study had Jurkat cell RNA spiked in.

The chain uses TRBV27 and TRBJ1-4; TRBD1 matches at 9 bases. V gave up 5 bases and J gave up 5 bases; unmatched junction bases: 9. The CDR3 is made up of 16 amino acids. From germline, CDR1 is MNHEY and CDR2 SMNVEV (reference sequence). Written as DNA, the CDR3 is TGTGCCAGCAGTAAAACAGGGGGCTTGTTGAATGAAAAACTGTTTTTT. Amino acid sequence: CASSKTGGLLNEKLFF.

This clonotype was picked up one time. A read error is possible here, since a much larger clone lies one base away. The genes are TRBV6-6 and TRBJ1-2; D is uncertain. V was pared by 6 bases and J by 0 bases, with 17 bases between. This CDR3 has 16 residues. From germline, CDR1 is MNHNY and CDR2 SVGAGI (reference sequence). The CDR3 region is CASSPPDGEPNYGYTF. The CDR3 DNA is TGTGCCAGCAGCCCTCCTGACGGGGAACCTAACTATGGCTACACCTTC.

Only a few counts were recorded for this clonotype. The rearrangement uses TRBV7-2 and TRBJ2-7, with D uncertain. Per the germline V gene, CDR1 is SGHTA and CDR2 is FQGNSA. V was pared by 6 bases and J by 3 bases, with 12 bases between. This CDR3 has 13 amino acids. CDR3 sequence: CASSAIRVYEQYF. The CDR3 bases are TGTGCCAGCAGTGCCATCCGAGTCTACGAGCAGTACTTC.

The V call is TRBV19, the J call TRBJ1-1; D gene ambiguous. Germline V CDR1 and CDR2: LNHDA, SQIVND (reference sequence). V lost 9 bases and J 7 bases, leaving 18 bases between the germline ends. The length of the CDR3 is 13 residues. For the CDR3, the DNA is TGTGCCAGCCCTGGGCCCGACGGCAATGAAGCTTTCTTT. It yields the protein CASPGPDGNEAFF. Full variable domain (missing parts from reference TRBV19 and TRBJ1-1): DGGITQSPKYLFRKEGQNVTLSCEQNLNHDAMYWYRQDPGQGLRLIYYSQIVNDFQKGDIAEGYSVSREKKESFPLTVTSAQKNPTAFYLCASPGPDGNEAFFGQGTRLTVV.

In this sample, this clonotype turned up a few times. At one end the junction does not follow the germline gene, possibly because of a read error. This sequence joins TRBV2 and TRBJ2-7; 7 positions agree with TRBD1. This CDR3 has 14 amino acids. Germline V gives CDR1 SNHLY, CDR2 FYNNEI. The CDR3 loop is CASSDTGDSCEQYF. CDR3 coding DNA: TGTGCCAGCAGTGATACAGGGGATTCCTGCGAGCAGTACTTC.

The CDR3 DNA is TGTGCCAGCAGCCATCGCTGGGGTCCCTACGAGCAGTACTTC. This sequence encodes CASSHRWGPYEQYF. The gene calls are TRBV28 and TRBJ2-7; D is ambiguous. The CDR3 loop spans 14 amino acids. From germline, CDR1 is MDHEN and CDR2 SYDVKM. V lost 6 bases to trimming and J lost 2 bases, with 14 bases between them.

V is TRBV24-1 and J is TRBJ2-1, with D maybe TRBD2 (6 bases). The germline CDR1 and CDR2 sequences are KGHDR and SFDVKD. There are 15 residues in the CDR3. Trimming removed 0 bases at V and 9 bases at J, with 14 bases between. CDR3 DNA sequence: TGTGCCACCAGTGATTTGGAGGAGGGGCCGGGTGAGCAGTTCTTC. Encoded protein: CATSDLEEGPGEQFF.

This clonotype occurred a few times. The rearrangement joins TRBV20-1 to TRBJ2-5; D possibly corresponds to TRBD1 (5 bases). The CDR3 consists of 13 residues. Trimming pared 3 bases from V and 0 bases from J, leaving 8 bases between. Germline assignment: CDR1 DFQATT and CDR2 SNEGSKA (reference sequence). The CDR3 loop reads CSARGPNQETQYF. The CDR3 nucleotides read TGCAGTGCTAGGGGGCCGAACCAAGAGACCCAGTACTTC.

In this sample, this clonotype turned up many times. The V gene is TRBV4-3, the J gene TRBJ1-3; D not resolved. V was cut by 0 bases and J by 0 bases, with 9 bases left in between. The CDR3 length is 16 residues. CDR1 and CDR2 from the germline V gene are LGHNA and YSLEER. The CDR3 region is CASSQDRFFSGNTIYF. In DNA, the CDR3 is TGCGCCAGCAGCCAAGACAGATTCTTCTCTGGAAACACCATATATTTT.

This clonotype turned up a few times. The CDR3 region has the DNA TGTGCCAGCCGGGACTCTCAAGGGAATCAGCCCCAGCATTTT. Translating gives CASRDSQGNQPQHF. The chain couples TRBV12-3 or TRBV12-4 to TRBJ1-5; perhaps TRBD1 as D (5 bases). The CDR3 has 14 residues. V gave up 8 bases and J gave up 4 bases, with 15 bases separating them.

This clonotype was counted between two and nine times. This sequence joins TRBV19 and TRBJ1-2; D ambiguous. Germline V gene lookup returns CDR1 LNHDA and CDR2 SQIVND (reference sequence). This CDR3 is 14 amino acids long. The V end was cut by 5 bases, the J end by 8 bases, with 18 bases between. CDR3 in amino acids: CASSSPDSSRGYTF. In DNA, the CDR3 is TGTGCCAGTAGTTCCCCAGACTCTAGCAGGGGCTACACCTTC. Full variable domain (rest looked up from reference TRBV19 and TRBJ1-2): DGGITQSPKYLFRKEGQNVTLSCEQNLNHDAMYWYRQDPGQGLRLIYYSQIVNDFQKGDIAEGYSVSREKKESFPLTVTSAQKNPTAFYLCASSSPDSSRGYTFGSGTRLTVV.

The table lists this clonotype with a few counts. The V gene is TRBV20-1, the J gene TRBJ2-1, with unresolved D. Germline CDR1 is DFQATT and CDR2 is SNEGSKA (reference sequence). The CDR3 sequence is 15 residues long. The V end was cut by 2 bases, the J end by 0 bases, with 11 bases between. The CDR3 loop is CSARRRSISYNEQFF. The CDR3 nucleotides are TGCAGTGCTAGAAGACGGTCTATCTCCTACAATGAGCAGTTCTTC.

The rearrangement uses TRBV20-1 and TRBJ2-7; 13 bases are a match to TRBD2. CDR3 length equals 14 residues. Germline CDR1 reads DFQATT; CDR2 reads SNEGSKA (reference sequence). Germline trimming cut 6 bases from V and 4 bases from J; bases unmatched to any gene: 6. In DNA form, the CDR3 reads TGCAGTGCCGAAAGACTAGCGGGAGGATACGAGCAGTACTTC. This encodes CSAERLAGGYEQYF.

This clonotype was seen more than once but under ten times. The rearrangement joins TRBV11-2 to TRBJ2-7; maybe TRBD1 (6 bases). Trimming took off 4 bases at V and 5 bases at J, with 18 bases between the two ends. CDR3 length equals 15 residues. CDR1 is SGHAT, CDR2 FQNNGV, per germline. The DNA of the CDR3 is TGTGCCAGCAGCTCACCCCCGACAGGCGCCCACGAGCAGTACTTC. This encodes CASSSPPTGAHEQYF.

V is TRBV5-4 and J is TRBJ1-1; perhaps TRBD1 as D (5 bases). Germline V gene sequence: CDR1 SGHNT, CDR2 YYREEE (reference sequence). The V end lost 0 bases, the J end lost 0 bases, and 9 bases lay between the germline ends. This CDR3 has 15 amino acids. The CDR3 sequence is CASSLAPGMNTEAFF. The DNA for the CDR3 is TGTGCCAGCAGCTTGGCCCCAGGGATGAACACTGAAGCTTTCTTT.

Ten or more counts support this clonotype. CDR3 in amino acids: CSALPGSLYEQYF. Here the CDR3 DNA reads TGCAGTGCTTTGCCCGGGTCCCTCTACGAGCAGTACTTC. The chain uses TRBV20-1 and TRBJ2-7; D is unclear. Germline-derived CDR1 and CDR2 are DFQATT and SNEGSKA (reference sequence). The V end was cut by 5 bases, the J end by 3 bases, with 14 bases between. CDR3 length equals 13 residues.

The chain uses TRBV4-3 and TRBJ2-7; TRBD1 or TRBD2 may be the D gene (5 bases each). This CDR3 is built from 15 residues. CDR1 and CDR2 (germline): LGHNA, YSLEER. V was trimmed by 11 bases and J by 9 bases, leaving 29 bases between them. This CDR3 reads CAHHQGEGLKQAQYF. The CDR3, as DNA: TGCGCCCACCACCAAGGAGAGGGCCTGAAACAGGCGCAGTACTTC.

In its sample, this clonotype was seen many times. The V gene is TRBV6-2 or TRBV6-3, the J gene TRBJ1-5; D may be TRBD1 (6 bases). CDR1 MNHEY and CDR2 SVGEGT come from the germline V gene. There are 15 residues in the CDR3. V lost 0 bases, J lost 1 base, and 7 bases lay in between. DNA of the CDR3: TGTGCCAGCAGTTACTCAGGGGGGAGCAATCAGCCCCAGCATTTT. This translates into CASSYSGGSNQPQHF.

To note about this clonotype: Given a much more abundant clone one base away, this may be a read error. The V and J genes are TRBV12-3 or TRBV12-4 and TRBJ2-7, with 8 bases that match TRBD2. The CDR3 runs to 13 residues. The CDR3 spells CAGSPDSAGGQYF. Written as DNA, the CDR3 is TGTGCCGGCAGCCCCGACTCGGCGGGAGGGCAGTACTTC.